Below, one TCR beta chain is given with its context. These data come from a study of blood T cell repertoires in COVID-19. Study information: Italy, Spain and the United States were the sources of the convalescent and acute COVID-19 samples.

Using immunoSEQ multiplex PCR, the repertoire was profiled, and TCRdb retains in-frame clones only, with some absent. Among about 210,000 clones listed, about 89% were seen once. In assigning cohorts, the study relied on participant-reported clinical history. Recovered Cohort 3 donors showed two negative PCRs, clearance, or symptom resolution. The TCR originated in a woman under 30 who had recovered from COVID-19. The specimen sequenced was PBMCs or T cells enriched from blood (not recorded which).

The chain's CDR3 is CASIEQGADEKLFF. The CDR3 bases are TGTGCCAGCATTGAACAGGGGGCGGATGAAAAACTGTTTTTT. The chain carries TRBV28 and TRBJ1-4, with TRBD1 matching 9 bases. The length of the CDR3 is 14 residues. V shed 7 bases, J shed 6 bases, and the junction held 6 bases outside the gene matches. Germline lookup yields CDR1 MDHEN and CDR2 SYDVKM.